The 28 T cell receptor beta chains given below trace back to one sample, sequenced in a study of shared clonotypes between healthy human individuals. Sequenced by immunoSEQ multiplex PCR; TCRdb stores in-frame clones only, minus some. This sample carries about 2.5 million clones, around 92% of them seen once, and the ten largest clones take approximately 0.4%. Sequences were obtained from naive CD4+ T cells from PBMCs. The subset here: CD45RA+ positively selected. The receptors derive from a man between 18 and 35 years old in good health. Some clones in this sample may be carry-over from other donors' samples.

The genes are TRBV28 and TRBJ1-6; D unresolved. Germline V CDR1 and CDR2: MDHEN, SYDVKM. V was cut by 5 bases and J by 10 bases, with 6 bases left in between. CDR3 length: 11 residues. CDR3 region: CASSRRSPLHF. CDR3 bases: TGTGCCAGCAGTCGAAGGTCACCCCTCCACTTT.

V usage is TRBV28 and J usage is TRBJ1-4; 8 bases agree with TRBD1. J lost 4 bases, V lost 4 bases, and 5 bases had no gene match. The CDR3 runs to 15 residues. In germline, CDR1 is MDHEN, CDR2 SYDVKM. CDR3 protein: CASSSGGGRNEKLFF. The CDR3, as DNA: TGTGCCAGCAGTTCAGGGGGCGGGCGTAATGAAAAACTGTTTTTT.

Turning to this clone: The same CDR3 arises from other DNA sequences in this sample as well. This chain joins TRBV7-9 and TRBJ1-5, with D maybe TRBD1 (5 bases). V was cut by 5 bases and J by 3 bases, with 8 bases left in between. This CDR3 has 13 residues. In germline, CDR1 is SEHNR, CDR2 FQNEAQ (reference sequence). DNA for the CDR3: TGTGCCAGCAGCAGGGGACTCAATCAGCCCCAGCATTTT. Amino acids: CASSRGLNQPQHF.

The gene calls are TRBV4-2 and TRBJ2-5, with 9 nucleotides matching TRBD2. The J segment lost 5 bases and the V segment lost 0 bases, leaving 13 bases of the junction unmatched. The germline V gene has CDR1 LGHNA and CDR2 YNFKEQ. CDR3 length equals 18 residues. CDR3 sequence: CASSQDSGRRSLTETQYF. The DNA for the CDR3 is TGTGCCAGCAGCCAAGATAGCGGGAGAAGGAGTTTGACGGAGACCCAGTACTTC.

This chain's CDR3 is CASSQDLGQPGTEAFF. The CDR3 DNA is TGTGCCAGCAGCCAAGATCTAGGTCAGCCGGGCACTGAAGCTTTCTTT. The V call is TRBV4-2, the J call TRBJ1-1; no clear D gene. The CDR3 spans 16 residues. CDR1 and CDR2 from the germline V gene are LGHNA and YNFKEQ. Trimming pared 0 bases from V and 4 bases from J, leaving 15 bases between.

The chain carries TRBV9 and TRBJ1-5, with TRBD1 matching 8 bases. This CDR3 is 15 amino acids long. Germline CDR1 is SGDLS and CDR2 is YYNGEE. With 2 bases clipped from V and 4 bases from J, the junction kept 5 bases outside the gene matches. The CDR3 DNA follows: TGTGCCAGCAGCGTCGGACAGGGTCTGAATCAGCCCCAGCATTTT. Translating gives CASSVGQGLNQPQHF.

This chain joins TRBV19 and TRBJ2-2; TRBD2 is a possible D gene (5 bases). The V gene's germline CDR1 is LNHDA and CDR2 SQIVND (reference sequence). This CDR3 spans 13 amino acids. Trimming pared 5 bases from V and 7 bases from J, leaving 11 bases between. For the CDR3, the DNA is TGTGCCAGTAGTGGCCGGGATGGCGGGGAGCTGTTTTTT. As protein: CASSGRDGGELFF.

The rearrangement uses TRBV18 and TRBJ2-2; maybe TRBD2 (5 bases). Looked up from germline, CDR1 is KGHSH and CDR2 is LQKENI. V shed 1 base and J shed 1 base, with 10 bases lying between them. CDR3 size: 16 residues. The CDR3 sequence: CASSPRGPENTGELFF. The CDR3 bases are TGTGCCAGCTCACCACGCGGGCCTGAGAACACCGGGGAGCTGTTTTTT.

The genes are TRBV5-1 and TRBJ2-1, with D possibly TRBD1 on 5 matching bases. Germline V gene lookup returns CDR1 SGHRS and CDR2 YFSETQ. The CDR3 is 15 amino acids. The germline V and J ends were trimmed by 0 bases and 6 bases, with 13 bases remaining between them. Here the CDR3 DNA reads TGCGCCAGCAGCTTGGGGGGCCCGAGTGGCAATGAGCAGTTCTTC. It is translated as CASSLGGPSGNEQFF.

This sequence joins TRBV2 and TRBJ1-1, with D tentatively TRBD1 (6 bases). V lost 11 bases and J 5 bases, leaving 24 bases between the germline ends. The CDR3 is made up of 15 amino acids. Per germline, CDR1 SNHLY and CDR2 FYNNEI. The CDR3: CAGKPGTPARTEAFF. In DNA form, the CDR3 reads TGTGCCGGGAAGCCCGGGACACCAGCGAGAACTGAAGCTTTCTTT.

The chain couples TRBV7-3 to TRBJ2-2; D might be TRBD2 (5 bases). CDR1 is SGHTA and CDR2 is FQGTGA in the germline V gene. V lost 6 bases and J 1 base, leaving 6 bases between the germline ends. The CDR3 covers 13 residues. CDR3 loop: CASRSGNTGELFF. DNA of the CDR3: TGTGCCAGCAGGAGCGGGAACACCGGGGAGCTGTTTTTT.

This chain connects TRBV25-1 to TRBJ2-6; D call uncertain. This CDR3 is built from 12 residues. Trimming pared 4 bases from V and 2 bases from J, leaving 0 bases between. Germline loops: CDR1 MGHDK, CDR2 SYGVNS. CDR3 in amino acids: CASSAGANVLTF. The CDR3 DNA reads as TGTGCCAGCAGTGCTGGGGCCAACGTCCTGACTTTC.

This clone is a singleton in its sample. The V call is TRBV27, the J call TRBJ2-3; D is undetermined. The ends were cut back, 6 bases at V and 6 bases at J, with 7 bases in the middle. This CDR3 spans 11 amino acids. Looked up from germline, CDR1 is MNHEY and CDR2 is SMNVEV (reference sequence). CDR3 amino acids: CASSRSDTQYF. Written as DNA, the CDR3 is TGTGCCAGCAGCCGATCGGATACGCAGTATTTT.

The genes are TRBV5-1 and TRBJ2-1; D could derive from TRBD1 or TRBD2 (5 bases each). V was trimmed by 0 bases and J by 3 bases, leaving 16 bases between them. The CDR3 consists of 17 residues. CDR1 is SGHRS and CDR2 is YFSETQ in the germline V gene. The CDR3 spells CASSLGGGANLYNEQFF. The CDR3 nucleotides read TGCGCCAGCAGCTTGGGTGGGGGTGCAAACCTCTACAATGAGCAGTTCTTC.

V gene TRBV29-1 combines with J gene TRBJ2-1; possibly TRBD1 or TRBD2 for D (5 bases each). Germline CDR1 SQVTM, CDR2 ANQGSEA. This CDR3 comprises 13 residues. V shed 8 bases and J shed 2 bases, with 13 bases lying between them. CDR3 in amino acids: CSLGERTYNEQFF. In nucleotides, the CDR3 is TGCAGCCTGGGGGAGCGAACCTACAATGAGCAGTTCTTC.

The gene calls are TRBV20-1 and TRBJ2-5; D gene unclear. In germline, CDR1 is DFQATT, CDR2 SNEGSKA (reference sequence). With 2 bases removed from V and 4 bases from J, the gap between germline ends came to 5 bases. The CDR3 loop spans 11 amino acids. CDR3 protein: CSARSRETQYF. The CDR3 DNA follows: TGCAGTGCTAGATCACGAGAGACCCAGTACTTC.

The chain employs TRBV27 and TRBJ1-2; 9 bases are shared with TRBD1. Germline lookup yields CDR1 MNHEY and CDR2 SMNVEV (reference sequence). Trimming removed 6 bases from V and 8 bases from J; junction bases left unmatched: 7. This CDR3 has 13 residues. The CDR3 region is CASRRTGVGGYTF. The CDR3 DNA reads TGTGCCAGCAGGCGGACAGGGGTAGGCGGCTACACCTTC.

The genes are TRBV10-2 and TRBJ2-7, with 10 bases aligning to TRBD1. The length of the CDR3 is 15 residues. Looked up from germline, CDR1 is WSHSY and CDR2 is SAAADI. Trimming at V came to 0 bases and at J to 4 bases, leaving 3 bases not matched to a gene. CDR3 nucleotide sequence: TGCGCCAGCAGTGAGTCCGACAGGGGGCTTTACGAGCAGTACTTC. Encoded protein: CASSESDRGLYEQYF.

The rearrangement joins TRBV7-2 to TRBJ2-7; TRBD2 agrees at 10 bases. The V gene's germline CDR1 is SGHTA and CDR2 FQGNSA. The CDR3 is 14 amino acids. J lost 12 bases, V lost 3 bases, and 11 bases had no gene match. The CDR3 DNA reads TGTGCCAGCAGCTTCGGTTCTAGCGGGAGTGGTATGTACTTC. As protein: CASSFGSSGSGMYF.

The chain links TRBV28 to TRBJ2-2; D possibly matches TRBD1 or TRBD2 (6 bases each). Germline V gene sequence: CDR1 MDHEN, CDR2 SYDVKM. Trimming cost V 5 bases and J 10 bases, with 14 bases left between them. This CDR3 spans 13 amino acids. CDR3 amino acids: CASSTPGGTELFF. In DNA, the CDR3 is TGTGCCAGCAGTACTCCCGGGGGCACGGAGCTGTTTTTT.

The chain couples TRBV2 to TRBJ2-1, with 11 nucleotides matching TRBD2. The V gene's germline CDR1 is SNHLY and CDR2 FYNNEI. J gave up 6 bases and V 5 bases, and 9 bases lay outside the gene matches. The CDR3 sequence is 16 residues long. In DNA, the CDR3 is TGTGCCAGCAGTCACAGTCTAGCGGGAGGAAGCAATGAGCAGTTCTTC. Its translation: CASSHSLAGGSNEQFF.

The chain has TRBV7-2 and TRBJ1-2; 9 bases are shared with TRBD1. V lost 6 bases to trimming and J lost 5 bases; unmatched junction nucleotides: 7. Germline V gene data show CDR1 as SGHTA and CDR2 as FQGNSA. The CDR3 contains 14 residues. The DNA of the CDR3 is TGTGCCAGCAGTTACCAACAGGGGGCATATGGCTACACCTTC. The encoded protein is CASSYQQGAYGYTF.

This chain uses TRBV4-3 with TRBJ2-1; 7 bases match TRBD1. V lost 4 bases, J lost 4 bases, and 7 bases stayed unmatched. Germline V gene sequence: CDR1 LGHNA, CDR2 YSLEER. The CDR3 has 15 amino acids. The CDR3 DNA reads TGCGCCAGCAGCCGGACAGGCCAAATTTACAATGAGCAGTTCTTC. Its translation is CASSRTGQIYNEQFF.

The CDR3 nucleotides are TGTGCCAGCAATAATGAGGGACAGGGGACCGGGGAGCTGTTTTTT. This sequence encodes CASNNEGQGTGELFF. The genes are TRBV11-2 and TRBJ2-2; TRBD1 aligns across 10 bases. The germline gives CDR1 SGHAT, CDR2 FQNNGV. The ends lost 7 bases at V and 5 bases at J; junction bases unmatched: 7. CDR3 size: 15 residues.

The genes are TRBV28 and TRBJ1-2; D possibly corresponds to TRBD1 (5 bases). The V and J ends lost 3 bases and 8 bases respectively, with 16 bases between them. The CDR3 has 14 amino acids. The V gene's germline CDR1 is MDHEN and CDR2 SYDVKM. In DNA form, the CDR3 reads TGTGCCAGCAGTTTTACCGACAGACGCGGCGGCTACACCTTC. Its protein is CASSFTDRRGGYTF.

V gene TRBV5-4 combines with J gene TRBJ2-5; D is unclear. Trimming cost V 4 bases and J 5 bases, with 15 bases left between them. Germline V gene data show CDR1 as SGHNT and CDR2 as YYREEE (reference sequence). This CDR3 region has 14 residues. The CDR3 DNA reads as TGTGCCAGCAGCGCGAAGACCGGCGAGGAGACCCAGTACTTC. Encoded protein: CASSAKTGEETQYF.

Worth noting for this clone: This same CDR3 is encoded by further DNA sequences in the sample. The chain uses TRBV7-2 and TRBJ2-1; the D gene could be TRBD1 or TRBD2 (5 bases each). Germline V gene sequence: CDR1 SGHTA, CDR2 FQGNSA. This CDR3 contains 13 residues. V was cut by 0 bases and J by 7 bases, with 7 bases left in between. The CDR3 reads CASSLARGNEQFF. CDR3 coding DNA: TGTGCCAGCAGCTTAGCGAGGGGTAATGAGCAGTTCTTC.

The chain joins TRBV4-2 to TRBJ2-3; 7 nucleotides match TRBD1. The CDR3 contains 17 residues. CDR1 and CDR2 (germline): LGHNA, YNFKEQ. Trimming at V came to 0 bases and at J to 2 bases, leaving 8 bases not matched to a gene. CDR3 nucleotides: TGTGCCAGCAGCCAAGAGACCGGGACAGCATACACAGATACGCAGTATTTT. Translating it yields CASSQETGTAYTDTQYF.